This T cell receptor (beta chain) was recorded in a study of CD8+CD57+ T cells in acquired aplastic anemia. Study context: Isolated CD4+ and CD8+ cells, once sorted, yielded DNA averaging approximately 3 ug. Broader study findings: Shared by patients and controls, approximately 28 CD8+ CDR3s were abundant in patients. CD8+ Simpson's diversity showed no significant patient-control difference.

This clonotype showed up just a few times. What it recognizes is unknown. The use of genomic DNA as template underpinned the TCR beta VDJ and CDR3 profiling. TCRdb independently ran MiXCR on the reads; one entry per CDR3 protein. The sample comprises approximately 200,000 distinct CDR3 sequences, around 65% of which are singletons, and around 42% rests with the top ten. The TCR comes from a human donor with severe aplastic anemia or a healthy control (not recorded which). Sequencing input: sorted CD4+, CD8+, or CD8+CD57+ T cells (not recorded which) from PBMCs.

The CDR3 nucleotides read TGTGCCAGCAGCGTAGAGGGAAACCCGCGCACAGATACGCAGTATTTT. This encodes CASSVEGNPRTDTQYF. The genes are TRBV9 and TRBJ2-3; D unclear. Trimming stripped 0 bases from V and 1 base from J, with 12 bases between. This CDR3 spans 16 amino acids. From germline, CDR1 is SGDLS and CDR2 YYNGEE.